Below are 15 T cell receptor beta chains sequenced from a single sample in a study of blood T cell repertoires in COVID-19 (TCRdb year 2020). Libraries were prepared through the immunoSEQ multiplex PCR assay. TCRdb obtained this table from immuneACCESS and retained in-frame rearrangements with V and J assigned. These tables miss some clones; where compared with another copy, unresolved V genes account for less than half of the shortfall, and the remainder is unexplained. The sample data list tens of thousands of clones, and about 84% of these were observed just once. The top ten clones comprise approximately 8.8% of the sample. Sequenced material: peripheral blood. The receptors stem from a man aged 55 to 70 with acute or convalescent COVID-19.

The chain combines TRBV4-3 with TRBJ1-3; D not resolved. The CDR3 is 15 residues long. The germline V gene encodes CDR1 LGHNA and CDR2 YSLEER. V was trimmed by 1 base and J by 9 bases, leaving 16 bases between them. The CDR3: CASSQGRGRLGTIYF. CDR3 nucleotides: TGCGCCAGCAGCCAAGGTCGAGGGAGGTTAGGCACCATATATTTT.

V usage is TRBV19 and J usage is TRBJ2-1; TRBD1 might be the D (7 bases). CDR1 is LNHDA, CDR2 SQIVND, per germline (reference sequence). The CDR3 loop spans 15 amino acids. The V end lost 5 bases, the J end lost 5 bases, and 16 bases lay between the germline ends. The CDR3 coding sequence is TGTGCCAGTAGTCCTCGACAGGGAGGCGACAATGAGCAGTTCTTC. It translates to CASSPRQGGDNEQFF.

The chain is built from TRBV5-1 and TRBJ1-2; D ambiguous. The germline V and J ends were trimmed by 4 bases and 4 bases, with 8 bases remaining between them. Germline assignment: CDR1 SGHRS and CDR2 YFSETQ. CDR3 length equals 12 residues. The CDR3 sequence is CASSPSGYGYTF. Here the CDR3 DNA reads TGCGCCAGCAGCCCTTCGGGCTATGGCTACACCTTC.

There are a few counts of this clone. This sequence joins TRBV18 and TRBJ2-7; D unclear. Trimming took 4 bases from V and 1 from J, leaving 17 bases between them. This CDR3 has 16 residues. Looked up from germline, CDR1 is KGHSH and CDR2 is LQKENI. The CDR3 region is CASSQPGGLNSYEQYF. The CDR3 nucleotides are TGTGCCAGCTCACAACCGGGTGGGCTGAATTCCTACGAGCAGTACTTC. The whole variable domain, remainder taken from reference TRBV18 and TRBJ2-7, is NAGVMQNPRHLVRRRGQEARLRCSPMKGHSHVYWYRQLPEEGLKFMVYLQKENIIDESGMPKERFSAEFPKEGPSILRIQQVVRGDSAAYFCASSQPGGLNSYEQYFGPGTRLTVT.

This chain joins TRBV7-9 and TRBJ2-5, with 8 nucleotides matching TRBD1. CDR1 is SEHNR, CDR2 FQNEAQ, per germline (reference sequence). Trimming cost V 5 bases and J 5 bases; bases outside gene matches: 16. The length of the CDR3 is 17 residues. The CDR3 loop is CASSPRTGNKGWETQYF. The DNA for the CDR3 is TGTGCCAGCAGCCCCCGGACAGGGAATAAGGGTTGGGAGACCCAGTACTTC.

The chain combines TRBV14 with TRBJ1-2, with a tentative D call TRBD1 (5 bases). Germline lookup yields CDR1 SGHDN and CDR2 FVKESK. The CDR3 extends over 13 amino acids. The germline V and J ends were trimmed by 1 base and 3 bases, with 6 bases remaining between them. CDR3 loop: CASSQVGHYGYTF. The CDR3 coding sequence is TGTGCCAGCAGCCAAGTGGGGCACTATGGCTACACCTTC.

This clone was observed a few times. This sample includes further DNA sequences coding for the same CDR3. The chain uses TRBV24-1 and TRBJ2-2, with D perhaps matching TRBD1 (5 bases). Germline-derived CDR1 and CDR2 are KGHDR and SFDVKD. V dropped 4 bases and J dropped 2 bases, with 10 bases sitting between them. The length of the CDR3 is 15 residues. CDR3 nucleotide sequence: TGTGCCACCAGTGACTCCCAGGGAAACACCGGGGAGCTGTTTTTT. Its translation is CATSDSQGNTGELFF.

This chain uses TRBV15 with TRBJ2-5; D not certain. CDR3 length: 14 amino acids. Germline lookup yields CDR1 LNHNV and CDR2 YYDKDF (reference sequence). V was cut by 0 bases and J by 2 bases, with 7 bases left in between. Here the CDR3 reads CATSRDRRQETQYF. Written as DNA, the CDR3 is TGTGCCACCAGCAGAGATCGGAGACAAGAGACCCAGTACTTC.

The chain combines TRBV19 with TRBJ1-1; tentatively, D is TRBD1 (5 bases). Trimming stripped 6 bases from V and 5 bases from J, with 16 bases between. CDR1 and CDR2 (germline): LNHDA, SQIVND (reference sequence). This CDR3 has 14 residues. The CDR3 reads CASRTGVGGTEAFF. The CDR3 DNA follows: TGTGCCAGTAGGACTGGAGTGGGGGGTACTGAAGCTTTCTTT. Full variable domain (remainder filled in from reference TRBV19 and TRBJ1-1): DGGITQSPKYLFRKEGQNVTLSCEQNLNHDAMYWYRQDPGQGLRLIYYSQIVNDFQKGDIAEGYSVSREKKESFPLTVTSAQKNPTAFYLCASRTGVGGTEAFFGQGTRLTVV.

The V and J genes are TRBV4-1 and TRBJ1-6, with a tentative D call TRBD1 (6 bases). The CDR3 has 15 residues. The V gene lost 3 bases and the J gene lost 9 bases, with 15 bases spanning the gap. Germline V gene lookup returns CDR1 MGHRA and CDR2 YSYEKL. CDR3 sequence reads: CASSQNRASGSPLHF. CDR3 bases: TGCGCCAGCAGCCAGAACAGGGCCTCGGGTTCACCCCTCCACTTT.

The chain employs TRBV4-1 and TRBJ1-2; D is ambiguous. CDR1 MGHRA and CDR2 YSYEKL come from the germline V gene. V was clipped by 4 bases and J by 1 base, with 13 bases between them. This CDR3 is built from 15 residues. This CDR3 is CASSPEEQFNYGYTF. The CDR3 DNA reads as TGCGCCAGCAGCCCAGAGGAACAGTTTAACTATGGCTACACCTTC.

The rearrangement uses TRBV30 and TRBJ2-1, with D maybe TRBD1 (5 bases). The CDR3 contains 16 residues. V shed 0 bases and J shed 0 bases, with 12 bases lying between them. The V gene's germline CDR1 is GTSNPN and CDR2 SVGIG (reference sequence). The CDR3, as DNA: TGTGCCTGGAGTGTACAGGAACAACTCTCCTACAATGAGCAGTTCTTC. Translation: CAWSVQEQLSYNEQFF.

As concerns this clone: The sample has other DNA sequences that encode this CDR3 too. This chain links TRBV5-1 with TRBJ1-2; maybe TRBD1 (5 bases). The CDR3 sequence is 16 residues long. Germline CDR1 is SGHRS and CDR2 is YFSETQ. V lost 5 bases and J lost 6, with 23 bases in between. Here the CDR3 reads CASSSRGHPDADGYTF. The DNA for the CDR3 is TGCGCCAGCAGTTCTCGCGGACATCCGGACGCGGATGGCTACACCTTC. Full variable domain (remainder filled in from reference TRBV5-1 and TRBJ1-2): KAGVTQTPRYLIKTRGQQVTLSCSPISGHRSVSWYQQTPGQGLQFLFEYFSETQRNKGNFPGRFSGRQFSNSRSEMNVSTLELGDSALYLCASSSRGHPDADGYTFGSGTRLTVV.

For the CDR3, the DNA is TGTGCCAGCAGTCAGGGGGCGCTGGGCAATCAGCCCCAGCATTTT. This codes for CASSQGALGNQPQHF. The J gene is TRBJ1-5, the V gene TRBV2, with 8 bases lining up with TRBD1. V was pared by 5 bases and J by 2 bases, with 5 bases of the junction left unmatched. This CDR3 region has 15 residues. Germline V gives CDR1 SNHLY, CDR2 FYNNEI.

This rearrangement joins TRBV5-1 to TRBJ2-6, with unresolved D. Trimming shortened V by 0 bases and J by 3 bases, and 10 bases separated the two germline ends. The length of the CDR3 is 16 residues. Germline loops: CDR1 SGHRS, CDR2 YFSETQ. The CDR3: CASSLGGSRGANVLTF. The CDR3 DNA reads TGCGCCAGCAGCTTGGGAGGATCACGTGGGGCCAACGTCCTGACTTTC.